This entry lists 2 T cell receptor beta chains sequenced from one sample in a study of blood T cell repertoires in COVID-19. Libraries were prepared by immunoSEQ multiplex PCR; TCRdb keeps only in-frame clonotypes and omits some of them. Of about 220,000 clones in the sample, over 60% were seen once. Sequenced material: peripheral blood. The receptors originated from a woman aged 70-85 years with acute or convalescent COVID-19.

This clone was detected a few times. The chain carries TRBV30 and TRBJ1-4; D not resolved. This CDR3 has 15 residues. Germline CDR1 and CDR2: GTSNPN and SVGIG (reference sequence). V was clipped by 2 bases and J by 8 bases, with 18 bases between them. CDR3 DNA sequence: TGTGCCTGGAGTTCTTATGGTCTTCAGGTGGAAAAACTGTTTTTT. It encodes CAWSSYGLQVEKLFF.

This chain connects TRBV5-6 to TRBJ2-5; 9 bases line up with TRBD2. The CDR3 runs 14 residues. Unmatched junction bases numbered 7, after V lost 7 bases and J lost 3 bases. CDR1 is SGHDT, CDR2 YYEEEE, per germline. As DNA, the CDR3 is TGTGCCAGCTCTGGCGGGGGGGCCGAAGAGACCCAGTACTTC. The encoded protein is CASSGGGAEETQYF.